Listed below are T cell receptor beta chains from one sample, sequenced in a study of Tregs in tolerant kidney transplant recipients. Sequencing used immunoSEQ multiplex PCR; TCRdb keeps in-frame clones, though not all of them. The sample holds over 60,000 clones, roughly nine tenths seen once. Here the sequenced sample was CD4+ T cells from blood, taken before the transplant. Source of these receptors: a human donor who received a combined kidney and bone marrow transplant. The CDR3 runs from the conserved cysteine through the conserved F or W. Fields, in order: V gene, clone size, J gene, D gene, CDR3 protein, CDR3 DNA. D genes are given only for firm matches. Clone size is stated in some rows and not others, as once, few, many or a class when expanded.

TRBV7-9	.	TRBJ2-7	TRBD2	CASRYSGSSYEQYF	TGTGCCAGCAGATACAGCGGGAGCTCCTACGAGCAGTACTTC
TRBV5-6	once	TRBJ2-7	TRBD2	CASLGSGRAANEQYF	TGTGCCAGCTTGGGGAGCGGGAGGGCTGCAAACGAGCAGTACTTC
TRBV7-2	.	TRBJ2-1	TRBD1	CASSLVGQGKRNEQFF	TGTGCCAGCAGCTTAGTGGGACAGGGGAAGCGCAATGAGCAGTTCTTC
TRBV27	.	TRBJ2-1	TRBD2	CASTFDGLAGINEQFF	TGTGCCAGCACCTTTGATGGACTAGCGGGAATCAATGAGCAGTTCTTC
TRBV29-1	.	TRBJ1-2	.	CSVEEVRANTF	TGCAGCGTTGAGGAAGTCAGGGCTAACACCTTC
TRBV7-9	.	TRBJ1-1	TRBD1	CASSLTGDLEAFF	TGTGCCAGCAGCCTTACAGGGGACCTTGAAGCTTTCTTT
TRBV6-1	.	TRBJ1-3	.	CASYNRANAGNTIYF	TGTGCCAGCTATAACAGGGCTAACGCTGGAAACACCATATATTTT
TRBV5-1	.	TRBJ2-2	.	CASSSLVTGELFF	TGCGCCAGCAGCTCACTAGTCACCGGGGAGCTGTTTTTT
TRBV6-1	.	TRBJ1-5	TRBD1	CASSGGAGGFYQPQHF	TGTGCCAGCAGTGGGGGGGCAGGGGGCTTCTATCAGCCCCAGCATTTT
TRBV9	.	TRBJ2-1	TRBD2	CASSPRLAGANEQFF	TGTGCCAGCAGCCCGCGACTAGCGGGAGCCAATGAGCAGTTCTTC
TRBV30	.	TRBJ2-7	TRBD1	CAWSGGTGGWYEQYF	TGTGCCTGGAGTGGCGGGACAGGGGGCTGGTACGAGCAGTACTTC
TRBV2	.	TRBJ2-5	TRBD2	CASSASGMETQYF	TGTGCCAGCAGCGCTAGCGGGATGGAGACCCAGTACTTC
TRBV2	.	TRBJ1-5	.	CASSAVYSNQPQHF	TGTGCCAGCAGTGCCGTGTATAGCAATCAGCCCCAGCATTTT
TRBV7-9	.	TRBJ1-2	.	CASSDTDREHYGYTF	TGTGCCAGCAGCGACACAGACCGGGAACACTATGGCTACACCTTC
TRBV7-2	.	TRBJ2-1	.	CATSPVRAYNEQFF	TGTGCCACCTCCCCCGTTCGGGCCTACAATGAGCAGTTCTTC
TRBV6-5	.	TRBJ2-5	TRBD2	CASSSAGDGETQYF	TGTGCCAGCAGTTCCGCGGGAGACGGGGAGACCCAGTACTTC
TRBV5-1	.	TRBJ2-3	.	CASSPVRGGRGTDTQYF	TGCGCCAGCAGCCCGGTGAGGGGAGGCCGGGGCACAGATACGCAGTATTTT
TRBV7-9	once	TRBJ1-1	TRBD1	CASSGQGAPGNTEAFF	TGTGCCAGCAGCGGGCAGGGGGCTCCTGGGAACACTGAAGCTTTCTTT
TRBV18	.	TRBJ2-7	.	CASSPQGNNEQYF	TGTGCCAGCTCACCTCAGGGAAACAACGAGCAGTACTTC
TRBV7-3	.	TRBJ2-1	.	CASSSTLRGDEQFF	TGTGCCAGCAGCTCCACCCTCAGGGGCGATGAGCAGTTCTTC
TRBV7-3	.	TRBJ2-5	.	CASSLTSFGEETQYF	TGTGCCAGCAGCTTAACTTCCTTTGGAGAAGAGACCCAGTACTTC
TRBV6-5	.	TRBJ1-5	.	CASSPNFRDQPQHF	TGTGCCAGCAGTCCCAATTTCAGGGATCAGCCCCAGCATTTT
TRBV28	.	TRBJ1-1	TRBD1	CASKGGQGGTEAFF	TGTGCCAGCAAGGGGGGACAGGGAGGCACTGAAGCTTTCTTT
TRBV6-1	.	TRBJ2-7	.	CASSLQGRSYEQYF	TGTGCCAGCAGCCTACAGGGTAGGTCCTACGAGCAGTACTTC
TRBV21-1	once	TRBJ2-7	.	CASSVRLAQYF	TGTGCCAGCAGCGTACGACTAGCGCAGTACTTC
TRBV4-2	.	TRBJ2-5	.	CASSQVEGSGVKGETQYF	TGTGCCAGCAGCCAAGTGGAGGGGTCGGGAGTCAAGGGAGAGACCCAGTACTTC
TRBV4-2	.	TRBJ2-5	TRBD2	CASSRSPVAGGGETQYF	TGTGCCAGCAGCCGGTCCCCAGTAGCGGGAGGTGGGGAGACCCAGTACTTC
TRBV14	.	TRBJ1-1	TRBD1	CASSPGQGHEAFF	TGTGCCAGCAGCCCGGGACAGGGGCATGAAGCTTTCTTT
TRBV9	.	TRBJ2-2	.	CASSPLAENTGELFF	TGTGCCAGCAGCCCCTTGGCGGAAAACACCGGGGAGCTGTTTTTT
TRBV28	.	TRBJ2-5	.	CASSRLGTRETQYF	TGTGCCAGCAGCCGTCTCGGGACACGAGAGACCCAGTACTTC
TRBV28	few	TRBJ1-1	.	CASSPARVLNTEAFF	TGTGCCAGCAGTCCCGCCCGGGTTCTGAACACTGAAGCTTTCTTT
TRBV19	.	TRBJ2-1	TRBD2	CASSMGTSGSYRYYEQFF	TGTGCCAGTAGTATGGGGACTAGCGGGAGTTACAGGTACTATGAGCAGTTCTTC
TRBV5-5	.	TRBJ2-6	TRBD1	CASSSRDSLFSGANVLTF	TGTGCCAGCAGCTCCCGGGACAGTCTATTCTCTGGGGCCAACGTCCTGACTTTC
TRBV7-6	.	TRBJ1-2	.	CASSSQRTANYGYTF	TGTGCCAGCAGCTCCCAAAGGACAGCGAACTATGGCTACACCTTC
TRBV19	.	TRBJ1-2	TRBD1	CASRRTRRTGGYGYTF	TGTGCCAGTAGGCGTACCCGCCGGACAGGGGGCTATGGCTACACCTTC
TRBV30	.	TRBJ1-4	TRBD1	CAWNLQTGGGEKLFF	TGTGCCTGGAATCTCCAGACAGGGGGCGGTGAAAAACTGTTTTTT
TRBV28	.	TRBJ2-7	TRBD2	CASSPFNWTSGSHEQYF	TGTGCCAGCAGTCCTTTTAATTGGACTAGCGGGAGCCACGAGCAGTACTTC
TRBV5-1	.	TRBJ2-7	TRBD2	CASSLILAGADYEQYF	TGCGCCAGCAGCTTGATCTTAGCGGGAGCTGACTACGAGCAGTACTTC
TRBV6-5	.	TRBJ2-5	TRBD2	CASSYSSGGEYETQYF	TGTGCCAGCAGTTACTCATCGGGGGGGGAGTATGAGACCCAGTACTTC
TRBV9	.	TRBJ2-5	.	CASSVGAMAGRGETQYF	TGTGCCAGCAGCGTAGGCGCGATGGCAGGGAGGGGGGAGACCCAGTACTTC
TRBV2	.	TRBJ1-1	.	CASRRDTQNTEAFF	TGTGCCAGCAGGAGGGACACTCAGAACACTGAAGCTTTCTTT
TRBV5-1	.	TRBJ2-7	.	CASSRSYEQYF	TGCGCCAGCAGTCGCTCCTACGAGCAGTACTTC